This T cell receptor (beta chain) comes out of a study of shared clonotypes between healthy human individuals. This CDR3 region has 13 residues. The V gene's germline CDR1 is SGHTA and CDR2 FQGTGA. V shed 5 bases and J shed 4 bases, with 8 bases lying between them. For each subset, genomic DNA was distributed in equal portions over several immunoSEQ plates. TCRdb's table, derived via immunoSEQ multiplex PCR, lists solely in-frame clones and lacks some. The data contain about 700,000 clones, approximately 90% of them seen just once; the ten biggest clones take up more than 20%. CD45RO-negative CD8 cells positively selected for CCR7 made up the naive population, which excluded terminally differentiated effector memory CD45RA+ cells.

The TCR was taken from a young man in good health. The chain links TRBV7-3 to TRBJ2-2; D ambiguous. Sequenced material: naive CD8+ T cells sorted from blood. The DNA for the CDR3 is TGTGCCAGCAGCCCGCAGGTCACCGGGGAGCTGTTTTTT. This codes for CASSPQVTGELFF.